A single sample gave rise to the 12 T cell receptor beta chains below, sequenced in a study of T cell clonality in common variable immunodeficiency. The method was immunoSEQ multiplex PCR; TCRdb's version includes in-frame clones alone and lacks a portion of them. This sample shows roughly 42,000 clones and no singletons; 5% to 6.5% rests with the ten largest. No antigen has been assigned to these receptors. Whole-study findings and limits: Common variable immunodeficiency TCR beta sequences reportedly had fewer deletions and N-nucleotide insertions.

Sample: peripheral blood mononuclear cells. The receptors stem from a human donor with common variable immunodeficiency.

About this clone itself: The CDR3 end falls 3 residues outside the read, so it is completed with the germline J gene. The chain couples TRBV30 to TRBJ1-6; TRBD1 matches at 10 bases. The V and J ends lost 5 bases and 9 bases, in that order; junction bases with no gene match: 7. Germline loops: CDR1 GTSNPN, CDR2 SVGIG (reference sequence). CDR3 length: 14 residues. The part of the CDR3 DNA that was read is TGTGCCTGGGAGACAGGGGGCTCTGGTTCACCC. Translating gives CAWETGGSGSP. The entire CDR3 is CAWETGGSGSPLHF.

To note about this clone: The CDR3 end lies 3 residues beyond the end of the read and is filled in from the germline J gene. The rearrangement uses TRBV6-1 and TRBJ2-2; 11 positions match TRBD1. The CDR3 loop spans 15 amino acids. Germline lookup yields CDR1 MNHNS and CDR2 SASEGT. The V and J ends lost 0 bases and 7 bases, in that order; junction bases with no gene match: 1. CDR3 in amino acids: CASSEAGTGGGELFF. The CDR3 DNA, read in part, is TGTGCCAGCAGTGAAGCCGGGACAGGGGGCGGGGAG.

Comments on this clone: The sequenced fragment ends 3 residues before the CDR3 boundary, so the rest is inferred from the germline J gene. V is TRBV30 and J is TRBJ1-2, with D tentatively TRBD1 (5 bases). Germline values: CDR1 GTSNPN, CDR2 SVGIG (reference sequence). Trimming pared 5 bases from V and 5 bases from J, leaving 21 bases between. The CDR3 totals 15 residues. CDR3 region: CAWLPGLSKGYGYTF. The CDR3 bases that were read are TGTGCCTGGCTCCCGGGACTTTCTAAAGGTTATGGC.

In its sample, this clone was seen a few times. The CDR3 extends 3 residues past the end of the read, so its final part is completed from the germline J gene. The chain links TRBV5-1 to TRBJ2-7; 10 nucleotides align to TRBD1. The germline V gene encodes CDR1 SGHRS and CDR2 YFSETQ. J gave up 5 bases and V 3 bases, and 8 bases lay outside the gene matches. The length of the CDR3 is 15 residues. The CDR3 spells CASSSGQGIEDEQYF. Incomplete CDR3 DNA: TGCGCCAGCAGCTCGGGACAGGGGATTGAGGACGAG.

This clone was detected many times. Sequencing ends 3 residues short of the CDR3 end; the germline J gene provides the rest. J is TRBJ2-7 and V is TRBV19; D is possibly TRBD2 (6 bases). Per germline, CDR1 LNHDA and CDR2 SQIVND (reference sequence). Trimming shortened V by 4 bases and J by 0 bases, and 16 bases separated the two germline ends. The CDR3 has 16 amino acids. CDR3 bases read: TGTGCCAGTAGTACCGCCGGGGGACTTAGCTCCTACGAG. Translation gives CASSTAGGLSSYE. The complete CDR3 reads CASSTAGGLSSYEQYF. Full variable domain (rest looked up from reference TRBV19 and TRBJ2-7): DGGITQSPKYLFRKEGQNVTLSCEQNLNHDAMYWYRQDPGQGLRLIYYSQIVNDFQKGDIAEGYSVSREKKESFPLTVTSAQKNPTAFYLCASSTAGGLSSYEQYFGPGTRLTVT.

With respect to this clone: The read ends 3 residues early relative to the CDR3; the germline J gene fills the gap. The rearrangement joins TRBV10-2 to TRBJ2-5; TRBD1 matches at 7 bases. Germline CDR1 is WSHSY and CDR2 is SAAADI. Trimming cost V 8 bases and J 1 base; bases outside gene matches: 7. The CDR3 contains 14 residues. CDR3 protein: CASVQGNRQETQYF. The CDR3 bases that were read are TGCGCCAGCGTACAGGGGAACCGCCAAGAGACC.

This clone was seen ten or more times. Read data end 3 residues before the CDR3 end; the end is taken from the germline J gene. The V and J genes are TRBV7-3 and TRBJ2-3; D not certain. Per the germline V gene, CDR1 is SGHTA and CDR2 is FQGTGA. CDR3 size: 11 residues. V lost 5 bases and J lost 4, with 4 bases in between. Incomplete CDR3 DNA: TGTGCCAGCAGCGGCTCAGATACG. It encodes CASSGSDT. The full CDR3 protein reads CASSGSDTQYF.

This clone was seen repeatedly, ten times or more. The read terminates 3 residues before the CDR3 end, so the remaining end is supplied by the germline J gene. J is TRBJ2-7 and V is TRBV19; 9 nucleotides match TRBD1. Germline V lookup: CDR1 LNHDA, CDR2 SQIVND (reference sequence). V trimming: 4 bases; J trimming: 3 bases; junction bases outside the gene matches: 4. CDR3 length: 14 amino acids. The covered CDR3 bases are TGTGCCAGTAGTAGCCGACAGGGGGACTACGAG. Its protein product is CASSSRQGDYE. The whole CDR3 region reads CASSSRQGDYEQYF.

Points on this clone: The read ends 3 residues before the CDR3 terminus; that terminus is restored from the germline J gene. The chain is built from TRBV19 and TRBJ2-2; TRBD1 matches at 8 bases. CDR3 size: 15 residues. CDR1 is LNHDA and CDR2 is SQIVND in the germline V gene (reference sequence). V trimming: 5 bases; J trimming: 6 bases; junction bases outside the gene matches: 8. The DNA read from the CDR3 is TGTGCCAGTAGTGAACCGACAGGGGTGGCCGGGGAG. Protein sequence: CASSEPTGVAGE. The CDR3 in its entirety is CASSEPTGVAGELFF. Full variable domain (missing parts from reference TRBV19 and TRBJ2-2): DGGITQSPKYLFRKEGQNVTLSCEQNLNHDAMYWYRQDPGQGLRLIYYSQIVNDFQKGDIAEGYSVSREKKESFPLTVTSAQKNPTAFYLCASSEPTGVAGELFFGEGSRLTVL.

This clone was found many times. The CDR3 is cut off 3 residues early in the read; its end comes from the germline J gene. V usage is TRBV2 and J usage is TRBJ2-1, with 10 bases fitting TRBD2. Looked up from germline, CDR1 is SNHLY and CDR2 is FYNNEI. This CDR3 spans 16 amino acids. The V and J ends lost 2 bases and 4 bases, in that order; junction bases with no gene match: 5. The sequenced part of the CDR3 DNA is TGTGCCAGCAGTGAACCAAGGACTAGCGGTTACAATGAG. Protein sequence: CASSEPRTSGYNE. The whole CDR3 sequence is CASSEPRTSGYNEQFF.

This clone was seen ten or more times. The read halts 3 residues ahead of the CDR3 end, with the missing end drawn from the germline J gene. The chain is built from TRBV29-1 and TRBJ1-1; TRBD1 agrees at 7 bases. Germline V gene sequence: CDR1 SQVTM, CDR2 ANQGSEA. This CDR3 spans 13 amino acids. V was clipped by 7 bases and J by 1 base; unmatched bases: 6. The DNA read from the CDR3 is TGCAGCGGACGACAGGGATCGAACACTGAA. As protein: CSGRQGSNTE. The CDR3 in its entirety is CSGRQGSNTEAFF.

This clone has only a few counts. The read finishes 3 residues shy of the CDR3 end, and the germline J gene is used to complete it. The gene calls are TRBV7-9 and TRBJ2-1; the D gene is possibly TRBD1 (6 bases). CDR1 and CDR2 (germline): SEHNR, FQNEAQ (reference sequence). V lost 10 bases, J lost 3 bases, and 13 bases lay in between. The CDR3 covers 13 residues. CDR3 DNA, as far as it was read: TGTGCCACCCAAACGGACAGCTACAATGAG. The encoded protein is CATQTDSYNE. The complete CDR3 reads CATQTDSYNEQFF. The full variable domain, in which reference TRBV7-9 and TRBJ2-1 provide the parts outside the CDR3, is DTGVSQNPRHKITKRGQNVTFRCDPISEHNRLYWYRQTLGQGPEFLTYFQNEAQLEKSRLLSDRFSAERPKGSFSTLEIQRTEQGDSAMYLCATQTDSYNEQFFGPGTRLTVL.